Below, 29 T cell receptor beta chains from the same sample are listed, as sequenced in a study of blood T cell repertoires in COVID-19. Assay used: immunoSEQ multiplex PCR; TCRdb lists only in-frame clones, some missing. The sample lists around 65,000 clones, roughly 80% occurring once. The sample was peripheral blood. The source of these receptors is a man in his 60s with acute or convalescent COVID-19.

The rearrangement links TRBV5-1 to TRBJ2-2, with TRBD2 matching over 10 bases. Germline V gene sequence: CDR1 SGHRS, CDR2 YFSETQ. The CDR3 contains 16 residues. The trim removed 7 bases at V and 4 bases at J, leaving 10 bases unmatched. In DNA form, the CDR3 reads TGCGCCAGCGGAATGCTAGCGGGAGACCCCACCGGGGAGCTGTTTTTT. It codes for CASGMLAGDPTGELFF.

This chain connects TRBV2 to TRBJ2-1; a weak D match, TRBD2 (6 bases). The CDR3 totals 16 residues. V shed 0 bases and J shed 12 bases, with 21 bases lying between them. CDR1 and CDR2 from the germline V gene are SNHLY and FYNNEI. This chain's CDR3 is CASSEARRDRFSRQFF. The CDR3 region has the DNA TGTGCCAGCAGTGAAGCGAGGAGGGACCGATTCTCGCGGCAGTTCTTC. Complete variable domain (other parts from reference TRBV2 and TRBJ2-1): EPEVTQTPSHQVTQMGQEVILRCVPISNHLYFYWYRQILGQKVEFLVSFYNNEISEKSEIFDDQFSVERPDGSNFTLKIRSTKLEDSAMYFCASSEARRDRFSRQFFGPGTRLTVL.

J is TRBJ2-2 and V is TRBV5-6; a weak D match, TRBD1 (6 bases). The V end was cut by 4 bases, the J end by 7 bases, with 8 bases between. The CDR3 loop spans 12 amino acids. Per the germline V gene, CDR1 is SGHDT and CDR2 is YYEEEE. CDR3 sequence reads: CASSKDSGELFF. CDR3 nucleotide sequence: TGTGCCAGCAGCAAGGACAGCGGGGAGCTGTTTTTT.

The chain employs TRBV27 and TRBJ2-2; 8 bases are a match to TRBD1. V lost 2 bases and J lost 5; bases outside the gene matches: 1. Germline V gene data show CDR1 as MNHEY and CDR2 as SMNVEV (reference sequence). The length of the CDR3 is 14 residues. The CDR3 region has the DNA TGTGCCAGCAGTTTAGACAGGGGAACCGGGGAGCTGTTTTTT. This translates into CASSLDRGTGELFF.

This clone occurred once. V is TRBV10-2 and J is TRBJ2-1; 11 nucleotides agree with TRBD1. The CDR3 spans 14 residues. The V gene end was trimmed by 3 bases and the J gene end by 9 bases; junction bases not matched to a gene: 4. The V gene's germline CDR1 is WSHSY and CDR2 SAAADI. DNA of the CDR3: TGCGCCAGCAGTGAAGGGGACAGGGGGAGTGAGCAGTTCTTC. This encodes CASSEGDRGSEQFF.

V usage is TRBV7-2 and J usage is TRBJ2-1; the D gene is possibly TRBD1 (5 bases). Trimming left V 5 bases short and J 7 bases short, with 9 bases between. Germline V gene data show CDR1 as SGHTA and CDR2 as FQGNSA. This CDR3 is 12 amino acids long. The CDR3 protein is CASSPRTNEQFF. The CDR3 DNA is TGTGCCAGCAGCCCTCGGACAAATGAGCAGTTCTTC.

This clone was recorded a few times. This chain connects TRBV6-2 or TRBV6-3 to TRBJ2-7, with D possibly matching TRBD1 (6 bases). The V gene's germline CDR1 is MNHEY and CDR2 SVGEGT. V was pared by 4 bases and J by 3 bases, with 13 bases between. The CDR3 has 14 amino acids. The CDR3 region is CASSSSGTNYEQYF. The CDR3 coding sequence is TGTGCCAGCAGTTCATCCGGGACAAACTACGAGCAGTACTTC.

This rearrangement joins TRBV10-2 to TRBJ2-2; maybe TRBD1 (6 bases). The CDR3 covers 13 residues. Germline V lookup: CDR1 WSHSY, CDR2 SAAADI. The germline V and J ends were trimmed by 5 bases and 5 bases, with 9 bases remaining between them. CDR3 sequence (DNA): TGCGCCAGCAGTCGAACAGGGACCGGGGAGCTGTTTTTT. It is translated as CASSRTGTGELFF.

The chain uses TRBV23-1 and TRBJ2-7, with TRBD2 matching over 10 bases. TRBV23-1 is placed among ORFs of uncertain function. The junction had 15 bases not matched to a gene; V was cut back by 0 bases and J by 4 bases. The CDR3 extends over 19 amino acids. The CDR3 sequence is CASSQSFWGGLAGVYEQYF. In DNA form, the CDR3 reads TGCGCCAGCAGTCAATCGTTTTGGGGTGGGCTAGCGGGAGTATACGAGCAGTACTTC.

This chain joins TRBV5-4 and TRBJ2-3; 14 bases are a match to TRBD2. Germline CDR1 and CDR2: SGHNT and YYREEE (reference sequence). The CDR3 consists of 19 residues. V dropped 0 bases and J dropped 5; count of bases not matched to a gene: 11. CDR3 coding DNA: TGTGCCAGCAGCTTGGGGGGGACTAGCGGGAGCCCGGGTGAAGATACGCAGTATTTT. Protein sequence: CASSLGGTSGSPGEDTQYF.

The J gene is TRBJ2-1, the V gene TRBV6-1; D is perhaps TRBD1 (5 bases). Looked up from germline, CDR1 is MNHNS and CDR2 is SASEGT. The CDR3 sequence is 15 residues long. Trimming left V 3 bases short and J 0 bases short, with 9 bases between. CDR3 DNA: TGTGCCAGCAGTGACGAGCAGGGCTCCTACAATGAGCAGTTCTTC. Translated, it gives CASSDEQGSYNEQFF.

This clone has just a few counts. The CDR3 DNA sequence: TGTGCCAGCAGCCAAGATACGGGAGCCGAGCAGTACTTC. Protein: CASSQDTGAEQYF. This chain links TRBV3-1 (or the pseudogene TRBV3-2) with TRBJ2-7; D is possibly TRBD2 (6 bases). Trimming shortened V by 0 bases and J by 6 bases, and 9 bases separated the two germline ends. This CDR3 spans 13 amino acids. In germline, CDR1 is LGHDT, CDR2 YNNKEL (reference sequence).

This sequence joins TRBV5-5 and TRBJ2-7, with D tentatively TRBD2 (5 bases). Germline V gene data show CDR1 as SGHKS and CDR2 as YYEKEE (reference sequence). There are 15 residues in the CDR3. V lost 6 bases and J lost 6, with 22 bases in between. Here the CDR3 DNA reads TGTGCCAGCATCATGGGTCTCCGGGAAGGCGGCGAGCAGTACTTC. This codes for CASIMGLREGGEQYF.

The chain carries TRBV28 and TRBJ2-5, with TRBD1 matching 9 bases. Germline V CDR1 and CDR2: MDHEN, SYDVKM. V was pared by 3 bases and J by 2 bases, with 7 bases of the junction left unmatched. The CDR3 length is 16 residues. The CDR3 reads CASSLLGQGVQETQYF. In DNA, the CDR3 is TGTGCCAGCAGTTTGTTGGGACAGGGAGTACAAGAGACCCAGTACTTC.

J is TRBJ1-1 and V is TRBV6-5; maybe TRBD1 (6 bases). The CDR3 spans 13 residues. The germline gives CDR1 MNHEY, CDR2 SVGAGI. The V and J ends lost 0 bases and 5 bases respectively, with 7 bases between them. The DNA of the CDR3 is TGTGCCAGCAGTTACTCCAGGGGAACTGAAGCTTTCTTT. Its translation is CASSYSRGTEAFF.

DNA for the CDR3: TGTGCCAGCAGGGGGACAGCCTATGGCTACACCTTC. Translation gives CASRGTAYGYTF. V is TRBV2 and J is TRBJ1-2; 7 bases map to TRBD1. V shed 6 bases and J 4 bases; nucleotides not matched to a gene: 2. Germline V CDR1 and CDR2: SNHLY, FYNNEI. The CDR3 runs 12 residues.

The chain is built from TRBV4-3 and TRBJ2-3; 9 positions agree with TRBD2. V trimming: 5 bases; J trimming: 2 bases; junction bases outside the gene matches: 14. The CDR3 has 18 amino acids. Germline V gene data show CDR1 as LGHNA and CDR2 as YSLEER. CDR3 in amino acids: CASSYARHSGGITDTQYF. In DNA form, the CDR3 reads TGCGCCAGCAGCTACGCCCGGCATAGCGGGGGTATCACAGATACGCAGTATTTT.

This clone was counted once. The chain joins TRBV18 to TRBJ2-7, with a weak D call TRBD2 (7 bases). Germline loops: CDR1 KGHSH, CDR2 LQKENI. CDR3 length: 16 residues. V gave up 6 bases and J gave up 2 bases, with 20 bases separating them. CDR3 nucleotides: TGTGCCAGCTCCGGGGGGCAGGGGACCTTCCCCTACGAGCAGTACTTC. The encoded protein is CASSGGQGTFPYEQYF.

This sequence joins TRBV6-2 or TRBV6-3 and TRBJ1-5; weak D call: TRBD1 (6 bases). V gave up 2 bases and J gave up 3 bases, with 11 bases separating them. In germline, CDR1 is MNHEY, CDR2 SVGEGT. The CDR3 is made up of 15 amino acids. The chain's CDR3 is CASSYVGGANQPQHF. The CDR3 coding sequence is TGTGCCAGCAGTTACGTGGGGGGGGCCAATCAGCCCCAGCATTTT.

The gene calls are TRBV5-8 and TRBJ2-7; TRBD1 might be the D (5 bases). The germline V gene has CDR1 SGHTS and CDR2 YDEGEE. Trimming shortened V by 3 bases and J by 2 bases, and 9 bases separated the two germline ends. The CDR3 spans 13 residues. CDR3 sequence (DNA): TGTGCCAGCAGCTCGGACATAACCTACGAGCAGTACTTC. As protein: CASSSDITYEQYF.

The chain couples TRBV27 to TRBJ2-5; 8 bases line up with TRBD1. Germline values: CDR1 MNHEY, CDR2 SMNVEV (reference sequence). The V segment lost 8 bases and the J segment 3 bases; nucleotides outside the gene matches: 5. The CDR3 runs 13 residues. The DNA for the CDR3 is TGTGCCAGCGGCGGACAGGGTAAAGAGACCCAGTACTTC. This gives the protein CASGGQGKETQYF.

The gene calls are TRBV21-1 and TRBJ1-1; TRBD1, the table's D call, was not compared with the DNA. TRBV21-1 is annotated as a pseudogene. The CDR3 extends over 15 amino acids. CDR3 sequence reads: CASKTRDRGFTEAFF. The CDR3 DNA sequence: TGTGCCAGCAAGACCCGGGACAGGGGTTTTACTGAAGCTTTCTTT.

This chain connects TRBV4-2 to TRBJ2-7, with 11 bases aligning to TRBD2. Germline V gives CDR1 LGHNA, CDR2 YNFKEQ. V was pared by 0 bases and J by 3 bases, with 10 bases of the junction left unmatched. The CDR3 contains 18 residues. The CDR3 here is CASSQDLASGRIGYEQYF. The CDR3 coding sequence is TGTGCCAGCAGCCAAGATTTGGCTAGCGGGAGGATAGGCTACGAGCAGTACTTC.

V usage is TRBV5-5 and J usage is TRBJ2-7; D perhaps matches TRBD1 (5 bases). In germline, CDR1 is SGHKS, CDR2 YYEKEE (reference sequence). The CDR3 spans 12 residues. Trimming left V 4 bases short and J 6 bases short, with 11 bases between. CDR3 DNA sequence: TGTGCCAGCAGCCCCAGCCAGGGCGAGCAGTACTTC. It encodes CASSPSQGEQYF.

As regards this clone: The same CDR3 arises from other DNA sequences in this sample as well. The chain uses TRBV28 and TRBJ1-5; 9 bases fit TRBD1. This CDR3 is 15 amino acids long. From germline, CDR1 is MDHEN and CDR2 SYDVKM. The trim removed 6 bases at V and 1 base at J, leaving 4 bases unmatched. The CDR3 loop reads CASRSGTGSNQPQHF. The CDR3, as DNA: TGTGCCAGCAGGTCCGGGACAGGGAGCAATCAGCCCCAGCATTTT.

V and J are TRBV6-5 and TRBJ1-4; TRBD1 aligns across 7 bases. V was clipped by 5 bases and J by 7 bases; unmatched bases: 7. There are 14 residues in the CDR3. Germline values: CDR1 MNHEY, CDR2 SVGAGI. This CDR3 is CASSPGGWSEKLFF. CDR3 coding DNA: TGTGCCAGCAGTCCAGGGGGATGGAGTGAAAAACTGTTTTTT.

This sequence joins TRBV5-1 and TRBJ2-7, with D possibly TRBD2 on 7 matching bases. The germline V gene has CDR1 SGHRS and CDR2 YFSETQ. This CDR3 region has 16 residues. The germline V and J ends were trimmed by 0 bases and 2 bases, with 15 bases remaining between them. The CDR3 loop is CASSLGPAGATYEQYF. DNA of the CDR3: TGCGCCAGCAGCTTGGGGCCCGCGGGGGCTACCTACGAGCAGTACTTC.

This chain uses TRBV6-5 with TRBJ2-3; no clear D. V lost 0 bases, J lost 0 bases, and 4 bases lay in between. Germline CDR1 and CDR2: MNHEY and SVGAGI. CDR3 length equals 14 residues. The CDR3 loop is CASSYSGSTDTQYF. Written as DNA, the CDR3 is TGTGCCAGCAGTTACTCCGGGAGCACAGATACGCAGTATTTT.

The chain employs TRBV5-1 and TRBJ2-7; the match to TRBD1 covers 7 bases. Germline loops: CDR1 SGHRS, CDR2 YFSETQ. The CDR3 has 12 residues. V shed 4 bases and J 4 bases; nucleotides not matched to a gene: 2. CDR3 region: CASSRGQYEQYF. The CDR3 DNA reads TGCGCCAGCAGCCGGGGACAGTACGAGCAGTACTTC. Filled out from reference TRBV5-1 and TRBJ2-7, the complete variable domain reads KAGVTQTPRYLIKTRGQQVTLSCSPISGHRSVSWYQQTPGQGLQFLFEYFSETQRNKGNFPGRFSGRQFSNSRSEMNVSTLELGDSALYLCASSRGQYEQYFGPGTRLTVT.